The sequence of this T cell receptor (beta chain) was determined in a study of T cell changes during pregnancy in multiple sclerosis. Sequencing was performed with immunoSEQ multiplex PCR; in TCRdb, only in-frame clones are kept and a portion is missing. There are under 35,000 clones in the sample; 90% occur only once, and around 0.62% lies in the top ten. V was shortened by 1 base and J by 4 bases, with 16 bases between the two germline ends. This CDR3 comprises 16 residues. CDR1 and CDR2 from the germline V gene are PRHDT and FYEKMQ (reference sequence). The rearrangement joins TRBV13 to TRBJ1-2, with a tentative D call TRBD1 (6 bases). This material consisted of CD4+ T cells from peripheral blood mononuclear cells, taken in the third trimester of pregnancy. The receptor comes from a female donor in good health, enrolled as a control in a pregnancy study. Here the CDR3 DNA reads TGTGCCAGCAGCTTAGTCTTCTCAGGGGTGGGCTATGGCTACACCTTC. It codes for CASSLVFSGVGYGYTF.